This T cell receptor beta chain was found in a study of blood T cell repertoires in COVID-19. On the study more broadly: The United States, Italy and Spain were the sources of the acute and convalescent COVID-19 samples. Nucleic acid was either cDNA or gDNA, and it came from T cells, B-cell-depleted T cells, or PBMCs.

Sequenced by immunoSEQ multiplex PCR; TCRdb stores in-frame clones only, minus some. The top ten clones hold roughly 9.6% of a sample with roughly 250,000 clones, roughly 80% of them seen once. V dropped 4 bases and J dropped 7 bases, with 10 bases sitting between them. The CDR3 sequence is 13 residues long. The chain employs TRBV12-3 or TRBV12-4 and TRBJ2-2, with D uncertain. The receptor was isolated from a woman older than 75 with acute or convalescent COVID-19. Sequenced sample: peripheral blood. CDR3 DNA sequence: TGTGCCAGCAGTTCTAGAGTTGACGGGGAGCTGTTTTTT. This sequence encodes CASSSRVDGELFF.